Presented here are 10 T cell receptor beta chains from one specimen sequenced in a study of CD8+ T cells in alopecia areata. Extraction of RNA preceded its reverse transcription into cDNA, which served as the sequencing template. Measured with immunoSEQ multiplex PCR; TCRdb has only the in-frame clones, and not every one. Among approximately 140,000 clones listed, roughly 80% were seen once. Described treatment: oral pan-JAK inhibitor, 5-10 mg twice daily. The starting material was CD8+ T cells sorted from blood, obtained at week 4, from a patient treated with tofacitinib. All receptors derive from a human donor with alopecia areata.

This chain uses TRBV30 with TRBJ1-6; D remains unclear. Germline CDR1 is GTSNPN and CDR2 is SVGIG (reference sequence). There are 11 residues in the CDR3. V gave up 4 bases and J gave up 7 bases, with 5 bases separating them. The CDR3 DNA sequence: TGTGCCTGGAATAGGAATTCACCCCTCCACTTT. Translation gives CAWNRNSPLHF. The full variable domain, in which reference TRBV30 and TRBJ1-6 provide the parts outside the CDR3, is SQTIHQWPATLVQPVGSPLSLECTVEGTSNPNLYWYRQAAGRGLQLLFYSVGIGQISSEVPQNLSASRPQDRQFILSSKKLLLSDSGFYLCAWNRNSPLHFGNGTRLTVT.

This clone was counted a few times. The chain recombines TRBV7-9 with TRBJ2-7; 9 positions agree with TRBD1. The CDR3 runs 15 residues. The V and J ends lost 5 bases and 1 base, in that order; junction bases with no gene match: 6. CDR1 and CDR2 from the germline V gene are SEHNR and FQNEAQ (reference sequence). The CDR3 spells CASSGLGTGSYEQYF. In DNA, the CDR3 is TGTGCCAGCAGCGGATTGGGGACAGGGTCCTACGAGCAGTACTTC.

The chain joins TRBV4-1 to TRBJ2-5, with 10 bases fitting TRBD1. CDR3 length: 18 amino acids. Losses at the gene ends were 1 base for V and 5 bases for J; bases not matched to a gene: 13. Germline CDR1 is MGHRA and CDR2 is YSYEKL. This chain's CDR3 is CASSQVGTRTGGEETQYF. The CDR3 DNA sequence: TGCGCCAGCAGCCAAGTAGGGACGCGGACAGGGGGAGAGGAGACCCAGTACTTC.

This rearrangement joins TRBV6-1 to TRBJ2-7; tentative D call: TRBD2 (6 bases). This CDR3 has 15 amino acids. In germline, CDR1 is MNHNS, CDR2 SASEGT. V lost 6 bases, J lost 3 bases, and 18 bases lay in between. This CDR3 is CASSPQGGLLYEQYF. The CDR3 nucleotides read TGTGCCAGCAGCCCGCAGGGAGGTCTCCTCTACGAGCAGTACTTC.

As DNA, the CDR3 is TGTGCCAGCAGCTTTGGTTGGGGGCCCGCCTACGAGCAGTACTTC. Translating gives CASSFGWGPAYEQYF. This chain connects TRBV11-1 to TRBJ2-7, with TRBD1 as a possible D gene (6 bases). V lost 3 bases, J lost 2 bases, and 14 bases lay in between. Germline V CDR1 and CDR2: SGHAT, FQDESV (reference sequence). The CDR3 consists of 15 residues.

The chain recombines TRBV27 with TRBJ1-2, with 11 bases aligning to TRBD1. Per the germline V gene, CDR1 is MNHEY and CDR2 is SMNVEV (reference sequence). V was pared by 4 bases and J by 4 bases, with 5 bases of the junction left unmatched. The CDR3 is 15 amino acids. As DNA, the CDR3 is TGTGCCAGCAGTTCCGCGGGACAGGGGGGCTATGGCTACACCTTC. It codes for CASSSAGQGGYGYTF.

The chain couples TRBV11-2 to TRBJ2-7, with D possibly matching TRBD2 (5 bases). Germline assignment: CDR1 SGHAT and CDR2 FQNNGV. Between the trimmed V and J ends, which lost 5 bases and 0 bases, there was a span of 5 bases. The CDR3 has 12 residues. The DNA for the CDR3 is TGTGCCAGCAGCCTAGCCTCCTACGAGCAGTACTTC. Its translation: CASSLASYEQYF.

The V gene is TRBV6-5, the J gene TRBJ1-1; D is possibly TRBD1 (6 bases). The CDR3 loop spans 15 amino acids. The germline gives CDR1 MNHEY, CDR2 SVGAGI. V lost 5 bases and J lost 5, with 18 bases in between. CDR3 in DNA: TGTGCCAGCAGTCCGTCGGACGGGGGACAAACTGAAGCTTTCTTT. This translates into CASSPSDGGQTEAFF.

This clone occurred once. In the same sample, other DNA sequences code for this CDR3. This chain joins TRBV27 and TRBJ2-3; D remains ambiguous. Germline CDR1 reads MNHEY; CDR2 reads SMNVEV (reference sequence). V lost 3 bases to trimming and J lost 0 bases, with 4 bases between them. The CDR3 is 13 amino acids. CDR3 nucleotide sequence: TGTGCCAGCAGTTTTGGGAGCACAGATACGCAGTATTTT. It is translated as CASSFGSTDTQYF.

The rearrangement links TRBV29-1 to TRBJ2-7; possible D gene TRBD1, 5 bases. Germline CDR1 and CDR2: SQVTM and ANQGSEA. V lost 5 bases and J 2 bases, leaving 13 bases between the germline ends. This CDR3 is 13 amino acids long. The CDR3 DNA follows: TGCAGCGTTTCATTGACAGCAACCTACGAGCAGTACTTC. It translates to CSVSLTATYEQYF.